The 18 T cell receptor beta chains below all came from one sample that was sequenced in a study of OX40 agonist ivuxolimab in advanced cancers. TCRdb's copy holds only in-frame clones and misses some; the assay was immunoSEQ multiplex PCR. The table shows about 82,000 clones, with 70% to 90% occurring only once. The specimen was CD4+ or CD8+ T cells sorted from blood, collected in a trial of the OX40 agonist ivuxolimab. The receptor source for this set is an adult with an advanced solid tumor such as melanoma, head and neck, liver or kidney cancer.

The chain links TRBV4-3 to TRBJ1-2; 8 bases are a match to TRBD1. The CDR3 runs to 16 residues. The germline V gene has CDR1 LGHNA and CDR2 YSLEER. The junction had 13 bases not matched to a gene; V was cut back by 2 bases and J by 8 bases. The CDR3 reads CASSQQTFDRGGGYTF. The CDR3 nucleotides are TGCGCCAGCAGCCAACAAACCTTTGACAGGGGAGGAGGCTACACCTTC.

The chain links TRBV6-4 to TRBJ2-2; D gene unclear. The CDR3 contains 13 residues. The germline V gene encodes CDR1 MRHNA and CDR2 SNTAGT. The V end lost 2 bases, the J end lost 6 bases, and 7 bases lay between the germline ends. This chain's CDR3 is CASSDGEAGELFF. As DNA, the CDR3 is TGTGCCAGCAGTGACGGGGAAGCCGGGGAGCTGTTTTTT.

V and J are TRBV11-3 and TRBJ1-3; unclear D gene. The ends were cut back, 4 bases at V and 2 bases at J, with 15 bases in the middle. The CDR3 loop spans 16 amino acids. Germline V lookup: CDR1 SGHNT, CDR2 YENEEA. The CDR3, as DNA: TGTGCCAGCAGCTCCCTAGCTGGTAACACTGGAAACACCATATATTTT. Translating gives CASSSLAGNTGNTIYF.

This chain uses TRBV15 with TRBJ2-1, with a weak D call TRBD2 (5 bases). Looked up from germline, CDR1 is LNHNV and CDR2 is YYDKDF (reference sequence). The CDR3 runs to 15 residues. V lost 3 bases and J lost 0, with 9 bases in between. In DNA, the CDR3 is TGTGCCACCAGCAGGGGAGACTACTCCTACAATGAGCAGTTCTTC. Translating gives CATSRGDYSYNEQFF.

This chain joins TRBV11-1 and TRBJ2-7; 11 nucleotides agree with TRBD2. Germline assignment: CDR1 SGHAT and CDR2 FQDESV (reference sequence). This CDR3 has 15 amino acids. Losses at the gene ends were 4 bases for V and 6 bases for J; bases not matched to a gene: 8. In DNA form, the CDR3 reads TGTGCCAGCAGCTCAGCGGGACTAGCGGTTTCCGAGCAGTACTTC. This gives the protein CASSSAGLAVSEQYF.

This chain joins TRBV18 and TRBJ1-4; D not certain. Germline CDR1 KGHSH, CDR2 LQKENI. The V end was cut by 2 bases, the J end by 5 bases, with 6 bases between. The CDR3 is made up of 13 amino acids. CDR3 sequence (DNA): TGTGCCAGCTCACCAGGGCTAAATGAAAAACTGTTTTTT. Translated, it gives CASSPGLNEKLFF.

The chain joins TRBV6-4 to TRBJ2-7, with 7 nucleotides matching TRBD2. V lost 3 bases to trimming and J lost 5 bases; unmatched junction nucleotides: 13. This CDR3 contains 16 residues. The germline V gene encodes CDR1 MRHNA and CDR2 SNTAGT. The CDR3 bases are TGTGCCAGCAGTGAAGGAGTGGGGACGGGAGGCGACGAGCAGTACTTC. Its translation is CASSEGVGTGGDEQYF.

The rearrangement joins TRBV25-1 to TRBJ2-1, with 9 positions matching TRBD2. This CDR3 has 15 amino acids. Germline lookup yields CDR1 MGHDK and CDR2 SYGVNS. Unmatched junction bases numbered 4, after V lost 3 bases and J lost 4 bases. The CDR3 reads CASSETSGFYNEQFF. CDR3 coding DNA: TGTGCCAGCAGTGAGACTAGCGGATTTTACAATGAGCAGTTCTTC.

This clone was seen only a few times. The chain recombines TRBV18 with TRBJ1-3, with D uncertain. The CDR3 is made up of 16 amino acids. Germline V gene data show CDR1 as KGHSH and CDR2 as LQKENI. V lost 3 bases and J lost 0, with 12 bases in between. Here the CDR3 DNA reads TGTGCCAGCTCACCCTTTAACCAGGACTCTGGAAACACCATATATTTT. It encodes CASSPFNQDSGNTIYF.

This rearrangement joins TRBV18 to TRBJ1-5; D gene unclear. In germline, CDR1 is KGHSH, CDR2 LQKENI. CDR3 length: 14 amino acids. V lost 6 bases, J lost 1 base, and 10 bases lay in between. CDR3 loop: CASSPDESNQPQHF. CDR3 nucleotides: TGTGCCAGCTCCCCGGATGAGAGCAATCAGCCCCAGCATTTT.

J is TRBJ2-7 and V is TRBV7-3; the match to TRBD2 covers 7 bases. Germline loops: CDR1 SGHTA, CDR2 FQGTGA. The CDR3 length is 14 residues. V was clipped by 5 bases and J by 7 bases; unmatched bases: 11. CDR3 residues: CASSVGLGSKEQYF. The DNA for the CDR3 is TGTGCCAGCAGCGTCGGACTAGGGTCGAAGGAGCAGTACTTC.

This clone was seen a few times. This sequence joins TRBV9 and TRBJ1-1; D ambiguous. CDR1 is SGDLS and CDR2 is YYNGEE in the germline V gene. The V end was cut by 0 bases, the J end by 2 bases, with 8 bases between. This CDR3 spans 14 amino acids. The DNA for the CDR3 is TGTGCCAGCAGCGTAGGGTCAACCAACACTGAAGCTTTCTTT. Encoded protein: CASSVGSTNTEAFF.

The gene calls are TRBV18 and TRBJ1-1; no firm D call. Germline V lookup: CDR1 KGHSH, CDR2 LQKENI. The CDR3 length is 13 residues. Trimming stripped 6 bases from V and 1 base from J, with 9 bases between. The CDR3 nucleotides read TGTGCCAGCTCGCCAGTGAGGAACACTGAAGCTTTCTTT. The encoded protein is CASSPVRNTEAFF.

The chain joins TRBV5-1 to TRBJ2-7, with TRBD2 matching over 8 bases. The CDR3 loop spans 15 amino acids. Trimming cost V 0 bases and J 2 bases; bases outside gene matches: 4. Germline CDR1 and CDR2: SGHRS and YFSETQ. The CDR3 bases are TGCGCCAGCAGCTTGGGAGGCGGGGGGACCTACGAGCAGTACTTC. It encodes CASSLGGGGTYEQYF.

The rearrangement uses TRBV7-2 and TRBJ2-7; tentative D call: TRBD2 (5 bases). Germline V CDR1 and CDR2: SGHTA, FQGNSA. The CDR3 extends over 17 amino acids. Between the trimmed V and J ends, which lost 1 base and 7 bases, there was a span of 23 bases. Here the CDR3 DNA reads TGTGCCAGCAGCTTAGGGGAACAAGGGCACCCCAGGAGGGAGCAGTACTTC. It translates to CASSLGEQGHPRREQYF.

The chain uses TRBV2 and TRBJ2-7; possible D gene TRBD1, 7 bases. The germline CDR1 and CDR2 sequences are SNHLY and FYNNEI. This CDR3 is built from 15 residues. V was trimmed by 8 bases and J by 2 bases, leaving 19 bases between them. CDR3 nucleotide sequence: TGTGCCAGCGAGGGCAGGGGGGCTAATCCCTACGAGCAGTACTTC. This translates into CASEGRGANPYEQYF. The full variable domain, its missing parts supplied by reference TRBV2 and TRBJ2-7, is EPEVTQTPSHQVTQMGQEVILRCVPISNHLYFYWYRQILGQKVEFLVSFYNNEISEKSEIFDDQFSVERPDGSNFTLKIRSTKLEDSAMYFCASEGRGANPYEQYFGPGTRLTVT.

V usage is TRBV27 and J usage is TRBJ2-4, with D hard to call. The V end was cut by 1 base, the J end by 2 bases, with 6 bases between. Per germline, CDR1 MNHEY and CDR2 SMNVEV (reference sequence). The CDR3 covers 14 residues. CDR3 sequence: CASSLLPTKNIQYF. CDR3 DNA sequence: TGTGCCAGCAGTTTATTGCCAACCAAAAACATTCAGTACTTC.

The CDR3 sequence is CASSRAGSYEQYF. As DNA, the CDR3 is TGTGCCAGTAGTCGTGCAGGATCCTACGAGCAGTACTTC. This chain links TRBV19 with TRBJ2-7; D remains ambiguous. V lost 5 bases, J lost 1 base, and 9 bases lay in between. This CDR3 comprises 13 residues. Germline CDR1 and CDR2: LNHDA and SQIVND (reference sequence).